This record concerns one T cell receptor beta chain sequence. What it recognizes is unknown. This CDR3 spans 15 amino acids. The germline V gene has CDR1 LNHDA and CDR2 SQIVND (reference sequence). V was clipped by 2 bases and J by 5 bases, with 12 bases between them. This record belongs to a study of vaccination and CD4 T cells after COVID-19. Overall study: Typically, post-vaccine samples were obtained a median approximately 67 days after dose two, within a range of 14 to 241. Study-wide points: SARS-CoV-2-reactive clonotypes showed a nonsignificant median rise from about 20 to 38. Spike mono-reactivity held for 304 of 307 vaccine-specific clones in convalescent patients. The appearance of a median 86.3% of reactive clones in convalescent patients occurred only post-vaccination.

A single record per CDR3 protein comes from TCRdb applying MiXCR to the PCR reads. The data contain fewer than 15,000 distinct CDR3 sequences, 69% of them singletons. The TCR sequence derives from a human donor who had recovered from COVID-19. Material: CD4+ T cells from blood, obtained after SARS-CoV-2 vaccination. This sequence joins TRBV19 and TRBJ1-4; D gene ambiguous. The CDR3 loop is CASSIRQTLNEKLFF. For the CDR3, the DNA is TGTGCCAGTAGTATAAGGCAGACTCTGAATGAAAAACTGTTTTTT.